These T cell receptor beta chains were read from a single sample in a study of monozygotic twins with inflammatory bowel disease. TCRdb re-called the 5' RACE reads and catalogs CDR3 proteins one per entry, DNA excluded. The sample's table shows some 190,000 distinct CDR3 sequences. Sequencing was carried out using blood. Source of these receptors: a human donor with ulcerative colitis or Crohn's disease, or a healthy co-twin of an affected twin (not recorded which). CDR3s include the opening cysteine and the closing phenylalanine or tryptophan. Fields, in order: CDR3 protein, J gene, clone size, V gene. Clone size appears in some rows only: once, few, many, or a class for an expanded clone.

CDR3: CASSTAPGANYGYTF
J: TRBJ1-2
size: -
V: TRBV5-1

CDR3: CASYNTGSGVYNEQFF
J: TRBJ2-1
size: -
V: TRBV12-3/TRBV12-4

CDR3: CASSPDRGGLEQYF
J: TRBJ2-7
size: -
V: TRBV5-1

CDR3: CASSLAGTSGPQETQYF
J: TRBJ2-5
size: -
V: TRBV5-6

CDR3: CASSFGTASSNQPQHF
J: TRBJ1-5
size: -
V: TRBV7-2

CDR3: CASSQERWQVFANYGYTF
J: TRBJ1-2
size: -
V: TRBV4-2

CDR3: CAISEYGGSVNEQYF
J: TRBJ2-7
size: -
V: TRBV10-3

CDR3: CSARDPSETQYF
J: TRBJ2-5
size: -
V: TRBV20-1

CDR3: CASSLRRGQGYQPQHF
J: TRBJ1-5
size: -
V: TRBV5-6

CDR3: CASSTPGTSGINEQFF
J: TRBJ2-1
size: -
V: TRBV19

CDR3: CASSISKAGGTDTQYF
J: TRBJ2-3
size: -
V: TRBV12-3/TRBV12-4

CDR3: CASSSEGYGYNF
J: TRBJ1-2
size: -
V: TRBV5-1

CDR3: CATQGAPESNSPLHF
J: TRBJ1-6
size: -
V: TRBV15

CDR3: CAGPLSSKGKVYEQYF
J: TRBJ2-7
size: -
V: TRBV19

CDR3: CASSQTGDEAFF
J: TRBJ1-1
size: -
V: TRBV18

CDR3: CSAGTSGGQQGTQYF
J: TRBJ2-5
size: -
V: TRBV29-1

CDR3: CASSERMAGAAYEQYF
J: TRBJ2-7
size: -
V: TRBV2

CDR3: CASSRGRANTGELFF
J: TRBJ2-2
size: -
V: TRBV3-1

CDR3: CSAEGRGFYEQYF
J: TRBJ2-7
size: -
V: TRBV20-1

CDR3: CASSLLGQPQHF
J: TRBJ1-5
size: -
V: TRBV7-2

CDR3: CASSQDPPFVEGTGELFF
J: TRBJ2-2
size: large
V: TRBV4-3

CDR3: CASSSGASGRTEQFF
J: TRBJ2-1
size: -
V: TRBV7-2

CDR3: CATSNRVTNTEAFF
J: TRBJ1-1
size: -
V: TRBV15

CDR3: CASTPSGGELFF
J: TRBJ2-2
size: -
V: TRBV11-2

CDR3: CASSLPPGTGFTGELFF
J: TRBJ2-2
size: -
V: TRBV7-3

CDR3: CASNLGTATYEQYF
J: TRBJ2-7
size: -
V: TRBV5-1

CDR3: CSARGGPGDTQYF
J: TRBJ2-3
size: -
V: TRBV20-1

CDR3: CSGTLMTGSYEQYF
J: TRBJ2-7
size: -
V: TRBV20-1

CDR3: CASSLALAGGTYEQYF
J: TRBJ2-7
size: -
V: TRBV7-2

CDR3: CASSFSGADYNEQFF
J: TRBJ2-1
size: -
V: TRBV7-2

CDR3: CASSQEGQGPYEQYF
J: TRBJ2-7
size: -
V: TRBV4-1

CDR3: CASGPEWLRDTQYF
J: TRBJ2-3
size: -
V: TRBV5-1

CDR3: CASSQGSSEKLFF
J: TRBJ1-4
size: -
V: TRBV4-2

CDR3: CATSGAGGGGYTF
J: TRBJ1-2
size: -
V: TRBV15

CDR3: CASSLPSGRMDEQFF
J: TRBJ2-1
size: -
V: TRBV3-1

CDR3: CASSRTGGAQYNEQFF
J: TRBJ2-1
size: -
V: TRBV3-1

CDR3: CASSTQTGGTEAFF
J: TRBJ1-1
size: -
V: TRBV9

CDR3: CASSGGQSGNTIYF
J: TRBJ1-3
size: -
V: TRBV28

CDR3: CASSDSFSGNTIYF
J: TRBJ1-3
size: -
V: TRBV6-1